Shown below are 24 T cell receptor beta chains from a single sample sequenced in a study of blood T cell repertoires in COVID-19 (dated by TCRdb to about 2020). Preparation of the library involved the immunoSEQ multiplex PCR assay. The clones in this table, taken by TCRdb from immuneACCESS, are in-frame only. Not every clone is retained; where verified, under half of the shortfall comes from an unresolved V gene, and the cause of the rest is unknown. This sample holds 130,000 to 150,000 clones; roughly 80% were observed only once. In total, the top ten clones hold about 40% of the sample. Input material: peripheral blood. These receptor sequences come from a human donor in a cohort sampled during active COVID-19.

In this sample, this clone turned up once. CDR3 protein: CASSMERGPGHF. The DNA for the CDR3 is TGTGCCAGTAGTATGGAAAGGGGGCCGGGGCATTTT. This chain connects TRBV19 to TRBJ1-5; 7 bases are shared with TRBD1. J lost 15 bases, V lost 3 bases, and 8 bases had no gene match. Looked up from germline, CDR1 is LNHDA and CDR2 is SQIVND (reference sequence). The CDR3 runs 12 residues.

This clone was seen only once. The chain links TRBV7-2 to TRBJ1-2; D unclear. This CDR3 spans 13 amino acids. Trimming removed 3 bases at V and 8 bases at J, with 13 bases between. CDR1 SGHTA and CDR2 FQGNSA come from the germline V gene. CDR3 loop: CASSLRVAGGYTF. The CDR3 bases are TGTGCCAGCAGCTTGAGGGTGGCTGGGGGCTACACCTTC.

This clone was seen repeatedly, ten times or more. CDR3 sequence (DNA): TGTGCCAGCACCCCGTTTGTTGTCACCGGGGAGCTGTTTTTT. Encoded protein: CASTPFVVTGELFF. The chain combines TRBV7-2 with TRBJ2-2; D remains unclear. The germline V gene encodes CDR1 SGHTA and CDR2 FQGNSA. The CDR3 is made up of 14 amino acids. V lost 7 bases, J lost 4 bases, and 13 bases lay in between.

The chain has TRBV12-5 and TRBJ2-1, with D possibly matching TRBD1 (6 bases). The CDR3 loop spans 15 amino acids. With 5 bases removed from V and 5 bases from J, the gap between germline ends came to 16 bases. CDR1 and CDR2 from the germline V gene are LGHNT and FRNRAP. CDR3 bases: TGTGCTAGTGGTCCCGGGATGGGGGCGCACAATGAGCAGTTCTTC. As protein: CASGPGMGAHNEQFF. The variable domain in full, with the rest retrieved from reference TRBV12-5 and TRBJ2-1, is DARVTQTPRHKVTEMGQEVTMRCQPILGHNTVFWYRQTMMQGLELLAYFRNRAPLDDSGMPKDRFSAEMPDATLATLKIQPSEPRDSAVYFCASGPGMGAHNEQFFGPGTRLTVL.

This clone was found a few times. The chain couples TRBV9 to TRBJ2-2, with D uncertain. Germline V gene sequence: CDR1 SGDLS, CDR2 YYNGEE. The CDR3 is 15 amino acids. Trimming stripped 1 base from V and 0 bases from J, with 7 bases between. CDR3 nucleotides: TGTGCCAGCAGCGTAAGTACAGCGAACACCGGGGAGCTGTTTTTT. Translated, it gives CASSVSTANTGELFF. Variable domain in full (rest from reference TRBV9 and TRBJ2-2): DSGVTQTPKHLITATGQRVTLRCSPRSGDLSVYWYQQSLDQGLQFLIQYYNGEERAKGNILERFSAQQFPDLHSELNLSSLELGDSALYFCASSVSTANTGELFFGEGSRLTVL.

The chain employs TRBV5-8 and TRBJ1-4; 8 positions match TRBD1. The V gene's germline CDR1 is SGHTS and CDR2 YDEGEE. The junction had 7 bases not matched to a gene; V was cut back by 3 bases and J by 6 bases. The CDR3 is 15 residues long. The CDR3 sequence: CASSWPGTGDEKLFF. CDR3 in DNA: TGTGCCAGCAGCTGGCCCGGGACAGGAGATGAAAAACTGTTTTTT.

The chain uses TRBV3-1 (or the pseudogene TRBV3-2) and TRBJ2-6, with 10 bases aligning to TRBD1. The V gene end was trimmed by 4 bases and the J gene end by 0 bases; junction bases not matched to a gene: 3. The CDR3 is 17 residues long. Germline V gives CDR1 LGHDT, CDR2 YNNKEL (reference sequence). This CDR3 reads CASSPRTGGSGANVLTF. The CDR3 DNA is TGTGCCAGCAGCCCGCGGACAGGGGGCTCTGGGGCCAACGTCCTGACTTTC.

Details on this clone: Other DNA sequences in the sample encode the same CDR3. The chain is built from TRBV18 and TRBJ1-1; 7 positions match TRBD1. The germline V gene encodes CDR1 KGHSH and CDR2 LQKENI. The CDR3 loop spans 14 amino acids. V lost 6 bases to trimming and J lost 2 bases; unmatched junction nucleotides: 6. DNA for the CDR3: TGTGCCAGCTCTTCAAGACAGGGAAACACTGAAGCTTTCTTT. Translating gives CASSSRQGNTEAFF.

V gene TRBV6-5 combines with J gene TRBJ2-1; 10 positions agree with TRBD2. This CDR3 spans 15 amino acids. Germline CDR1 and CDR2: MNHEY and SVGAGI. V lost 5 bases to trimming and J lost 13 bases; unmatched junction nucleotides: 14. The CDR3 loop is CASSTTGTSVPRQFF. DNA for the CDR3: TGTGCCAGCAGTACCACCGGGACTAGCGTACCGAGACAGTTCTTC.

This clone has a single count. The genes are TRBV7-2 and TRBJ1-4, with 7 nucleotides matching TRBD1. The CDR3 contains 14 residues. V lost 2 bases and J lost 7; bases outside the gene matches: 4. Germline values: CDR1 SGHTA, CDR2 FQGNSA. CDR3 region: CASSLHRGSEKLFF. The DNA of the CDR3 is TGTGCCAGCAGCTTACACAGGGGATCTGAAAAACTGTTTTTT.

The chain is built from TRBV11-2 and TRBJ2-4, with D perhaps TRBD2 (6 bases). Deletions cut 5 bases from V and 3 bases from J, with 14 bases between. The CDR3 sequence is 15 residues long. Germline V lookup: CDR1 SGHAT, CDR2 FQNNGV. The DNA for the CDR3 is TGTGCCAGCAGCCTGGGGCTGGGACTCAAAAACATTCAGTACTTC. Translating gives CASSLGLGLKNIQYF.

The V and J genes are TRBV7-2 and TRBJ1-2; 10 bases align to TRBD1. J was trimmed by 4 bases and V by 1 base; bases with no gene match: 3. This CDR3 contains 15 residues. The germline V gene has CDR1 SGHTA and CDR2 FQGNSA. Here the CDR3 DNA reads TGTGCCAGCAGCTTAGAGGACAGGGGGAGCTATGGCTACACCTTC. Its protein product is CASSLEDRGSYGYTF.

The J gene is TRBJ1-6, the V gene TRBV7-9, with TRBD1 identical over 9 bases. The CDR3 has 16 residues. CDR1 is SEHNR and CDR2 is FQNEAQ in the germline V gene (reference sequence). V lost 7 bases and J lost 7; bases outside the gene matches: 11. The CDR3 loop is CASTGQGDLGNSPLHF. The DNA of the CDR3 is TGTGCCAGCACGGGACAGGGCGACCTGGGGAATTCACCCCTCCACTTT.

The chain is built from TRBV7-8 and TRBJ2-1; D perhaps matches TRBD1 (7 bases). Germline V CDR1 and CDR2: SGHVS, FQNEAQ. The CDR3 covers 15 residues. The germline V and J ends were trimmed by 3 bases and 9 bases, with 18 bases remaining between them. The CDR3 bases are TGTGCCAGCAGCTTTGTCAACGGAGGGGGCGGTGAGCAGTTCTTC. It yields the protein CASSFVNGGGGEQFF. The entire variable domain, with the rest obtained from reference TRBV7-8 and TRBJ2-1, is as follows: GAGVSQSPRYKVAKRGQDVALRCDPISGHVSLFWYQQALGQGPEFLTYFQNEAQLDKSGLPSDRFFAERPEGSVSTLKIQRTQQEDSAVYLCASSFVNGGGGEQFFGPGTRLTVL.

The CDR3 DNA is TGTGCCAGCAGCCAAGCCGGACAGGGCCCCTATGGCTACACCTTC. Protein: CASSQAGQGPYGYTF. This chain uses TRBV3-1 (or the pseudogene TRBV3-2) with TRBJ1-2; 8 nucleotides agree with TRBD1. After removal of 1 base from V and 4 bases from J, the junction contained 5 bases not matched to a gene. The length of the CDR3 is 15 residues. Looked up from germline, CDR1 is LGHDT and CDR2 is YNNKEL (reference sequence).

The V gene is TRBV11-3, the J gene TRBJ2-2, with 8 nucleotides matching TRBD1. V trimming: 5 bases; J trimming: 5 bases; junction bases outside the gene matches: 4. CDR1 SGHNT and CDR2 YENEEA come from the germline V gene. The CDR3 is made up of 14 amino acids. DNA of the CDR3: TGTGCCAGCAGCGGCTACAGGGGGACCGGGGAGCTGTTTTTT. Encoded protein: CASSGYRGTGELFF.

The chain links TRBV28 to TRBJ2-7; TRBD1 matches at 7 bases. V lost 1 base to trimming and J lost 6 bases; unmatched junction nucleotides: 9. Per germline, CDR1 MDHEN and CDR2 SYDVKM. CDR3 size: 15 residues. The CDR3, as DNA: TGTGCCAGCAGTTTATCCCTGACAGGGTCGGGCGAGCAGTACTTC. This codes for CASSLSLTGSGEQYF.

The chain joins TRBV7-9 to TRBJ2-7; TRBD1 matches at 8 bases. Trimming removed 5 bases from V and 0 bases from J; junction bases left unmatched: 6. Per the germline V gene, CDR1 is SEHNR and CDR2 is FQNEAQ (reference sequence). The CDR3 contains 15 residues. CDR3 bases: TGTGCCAGCAGCAGGACCGGGACAGGCTCCTACGAGCAGTACTTC. This gives the protein CASSRTGTGSYEQYF.

The rearrangement joins TRBV28 to TRBJ1-2; 7 nucleotides align to TRBD1. V was clipped by 5 bases and J by 4 bases; unmatched bases: 16. CDR3 length: 17 amino acids. Per germline, CDR1 MDHEN and CDR2 SYDVKM. DNA for the CDR3: TGTGCCAGCAGTCCTCCCTGGGTCGACAGGGACTCCTATGGCTACACCTTC. Translating it yields CASSPPWVDRDSYGYTF.

The chain uses TRBV7-6 and TRBJ1-2; tentative D call: TRBD1 (5 bases). The CDR3 is 13 amino acids. V was pared by 6 bases and J by 8 bases, with 16 bases between. The germline V gene has CDR1 SGHVS and CDR2 FNYEAQ. In DNA form, the CDR3 reads TGTGCCAGCAGGCGCAATGGGGCAGGGGGCTACACCTTC. This encodes CASRRNGAGGYTF.

Here the CDR3 reads CAWSVGGGSQETQYF. The CDR3 coding sequence is TGTGCCTGGAGTGTAGGGGGGGGATCCCAAGAGACCCAGTACTTC. This chain links TRBV30 with TRBJ2-5, with a possible D match to TRBD2 (7 bases). V was cut by 0 bases and J by 1 base, with 12 bases left in between. The CDR3 has 15 residues. Germline-derived CDR1 and CDR2 are GTSNPN and SVGIG (reference sequence).

The chain is built from TRBV18 and TRBJ2-3, with D perhaps TRBD2 (7 bases). Trimming stripped 3 bases from V and 5 bases from J, with 15 bases between. The CDR3 consists of 15 residues. Germline V gene data show CDR1 as KGHSH and CDR2 as LQKENI. CDR3 nucleotide sequence: TGTGCCAGCTCACCGGAGGGGGGGCGCTTAGATACGCAGTATTTT. Translated: CASSPEGGRLDTQYF.

CDR3 DNA sequence: TGCGCCAGCAGCTTGGGGACTAACCAAGAGACCCAGTACTTC. It translates to CASSLGTNQETQYF. The rearrangement links TRBV5-1 to TRBJ2-5; tentatively, D is TRBD2 (6 bases). Trimming removed 0 bases from V and 0 bases from J, with 6 bases in between. CDR3 length equals 14 residues. Per germline, CDR1 SGHRS and CDR2 YFSETQ.

The genes are TRBV5-1 and TRBJ2-3, with D perhaps TRBD2 (8 bases). CDR1 and CDR2 from the germline V gene are SGHRS and YFSETQ. There are 14 residues in the CDR3. V gave up 6 bases and J gave up 4 bases, with 15 bases separating them. DNA of the CDR3: TGCGCCAGCACTCGGGAGGGGGCTTCAGATACGCAGTATTTT. This codes for CASTREGASDTQYF.